The next 5 T cell receptor beta chains were all read from a single sample in a study of T-cell memory formation after mild COVID-19. TCRdb re-derived calls from the 5' RACE reads in MiXCR, one entry per CDR3 protein. The sample consists of about 410,000 distinct CDR3 sequences, roughly 17% of them appearing once. The specimen sequenced was PBMCs or a T cell subset sorted from them (not recorded which). Every receptor here comes from a man between 18 and 29 years old who had mild COVID-19 (a few samples of this study predate the infection). Cell type and time point are not known.

The CDR3 nucleotides are TGCGCCAGCAGCCAAGAGTCTGGGAGGGGCGAGCAGTACTTC. It specifies CASSQESGRGEQYF. The rearrangement joins TRBV4-1 to TRBJ2-7, with 7 bases lining up with TRBD2. The CDR3 covers 14 residues. The germline V gene encodes CDR1 MGHRA and CDR2 YSYEKL. Unmatched junction bases numbered 5, after V lost 0 bases and J lost 6 bases.

The V and J genes are TRBV5-1 and TRBJ2-7; a possible D gene is TRBD2 (6 bases). The CDR3 runs 14 residues. Germline CDR1 SGHRS, CDR2 YFSETQ. The CDR3 region has the DNA TGCGACAGCAGCTTGGTCGGGGGAACCCACGAGCAGTACGTC. Translating it yields CDSSLVGGTHEQYV.

This clonotype was seen many times. The chain combines TRBV5-1 with TRBJ2-3; D gene ambiguous. The CDR3 has 15 residues. V gave up 2 bases and J gave up 0 bases, with 10 bases separating them. Germline-derived CDR1 and CDR2 are SGHRS and YFSETQ. DNA for the CDR3: TGCGCCAGCAGCTTCGGGCCGGATAGCACAGATACGCAGTATTTT. The encoded protein is CASSFGPDSTDTQYF.

The chain employs TRBV6-5 and TRBJ1-5; weak D call: TRBD1 (6 bases). Germline V gene lookup returns CDR1 MNHEY and CDR2 SVGAGI. The CDR3 runs to 14 residues. Between the trimmed V and J ends, which lost 8 bases and 1 base, there was a span of 12 bases. The chain's CDR3 is CASGSTGSNQPQHF. The CDR3 nucleotides are TGTGCCAGCGGCTCAACAGGGAGCAATCAGCCCCAGCATTTT.

This clonotype appeared a few times. This chain uses TRBV20-1 with TRBJ1-2, with TRBD1 as a possible D gene (6 bases). The CDR3 sequence is 12 residues long. Deletions cut 6 bases from V and 8 bases from J, with 16 bases between. Germline loops: CDR1 DFQATT, CDR2 SNEGSKA (reference sequence). The CDR3 bases are TGCAGTGCAAAGGCGGGGGCCGGGGGCTACACCTTC. As protein: CSAKAGAGGYTF.